The rows below give T cell receptor beta chains drawn from one sample of a study of PD-L1 blockade in urothelial cancer. Profiling relied on immunoSEQ multiplex PCR, and the TCRdb table lists in-frame clones only, not all of them. The table records roughly 16,000 clones, roughly nine tenths of them present only once. The sample here was PBMCs, taken around atezolizumab (anti-PD-L1) treatment. All receptors come from a man aged 50 to 59 with urothelial cancer. CDR3s include the opening cysteine and the closing phenylalanine or tryptophan. Each record gives: V gene, J gene, clone size, D gene, CDR3 protein, CDR3 DNA. D genes are given only for firm matches. For some rows the clone size is stated as once, few or many, or as a class when expanded; others skip it.

V: TRBV11-2; J: TRBJ2-5; size: .; D: .; CDR3: CASSTTWARVVTQYF; DNA: TGTGCCAGCAGCACCACATGGGCGAGGGTGGTGACCCAGTACTTC
V: TRBV11-3; J: TRBJ2-1; size: .; D: .; CDR3: CASSGHHNEQFF; DNA: TGTGCCAGCAGCGGGCACCACAATGAGCAGTTCTTC
V: TRBV7-9; J: TRBJ2-5; size: .; D: .; CDR3: CASSLAYGETQYF; DNA: TGTGCCAGCAGCTTAGCGTACGGGGAGACCCAGTACTTC
V: TRBV5-1; J: TRBJ2-1; size: .; D: TRBD2; CDR3: CASSWDRGTSENNEQFF; DNA: TGCGCCAGCAGCTGGGACCGCGGGACTAGCGAGAACAATGAGCAGTTCTTC
V: TRBV11-2; J: TRBJ1-4; size: .; D: TRBD1; CDR3: CASRSLWTGRREKLFF; DNA: TGTGCCAGCAGAAGTCTTTGGACAGGGAGGAGAGAAAAACTGTTTTTT
V: TRBV7-3; J: TRBJ2-5; size: .; D: TRBD2; CDR3: CASSLPTSGGEQETQYF; DNA: TGTGCCAGCAGCCTCCCGACTAGCGGGGGGGAACAAGAGACCCAGTACTTC
V: TRBV6-1; J: TRBJ2-7; size: .; D: .; CDR3: CASSDYSAKPYEQYF; DNA: TGTGCCAGCAGTGATTACAGTGCCAAACCCTACGAGCAGTACTTC
V: TRBV7-8; J: TRBJ2-1; size: .; D: TRBD1; CDR3: CASSLYGQGNEQFF; DNA: TGTGCCAGCAGCTTATACGGACAGGGGAATGAGCAGTTCTTC
V: TRBV15; J: TRBJ2-7; size: .; D: .; CDR3: CATSRVTTPYEQYF; DNA: TGTGCCACCAGCAGAGTCACAACCCCCTACGAGCAGTACTTC
V: TRBV29-1; J: TRBJ2-3; size: .; D: .; CDR3: CSVDERRSTDTQYF; DNA: TGCAGCGTTGACGAGCGGAGGAGCACAGATACGCAGTATTTT
V: TRBV27; J: TRBJ2-7; size: .; D: TRBD2; CDR3: CASSLRSGRGDEQYF; DNA: TGTGCCAGCAGTTTAAGAAGCGGGAGAGGGGACGAGCAGTACTTC
V: TRBV7-9; J: TRBJ2-1; size: .; D: .; CDR3: CASSPPIVAAHNEQFF; DNA: TGTGCCAGCAGCCCCCCCATCGTAGCGGCTCACAATGAGCAGTTCTTC
V: TRBV27; J: TRBJ2-1; size: .; D: .; CDR3: CASSLVNREDEQFF; DNA: TGTGCCAGCAGTTTAGTGAATAGGGAGGATGAGCAGTTCTTC
V: TRBV10-3; J: TRBJ1-1; size: .; D: .; CDR3: CAISEKQGLNTEAFF; DNA: TGTGCCATCAGTGAGAAACAGGGCTTGAACACTGAAGCTTTCTTT
V: TRBV7-3; J: TRBJ2-3; size: large; D: .; CDR3: CASSLYSDRGASTDTQYF; DNA: TGTGCCAGCAGCTTATATTCGGATCGCGGGGCGAGCACAGATACGCAGTATTTT
V: TRBV7-2; J: TRBJ2-4; size: .; D: TRBD1; CDR3: CASSLDRGRDIQYF; DNA: TGTGCCAGCAGCTTGGACAGGGGAAGGGACATTCAGTACTTC
V: TRBV21-1; J: TRBJ2-3; size: .; D: .; CDR3: CASSSYPRRLAGGGRRGTDTQYF; DNA: TGTGCCAGCAGCAGCTACCCCCGTAGGTTGGCGGGGGGAGGGCGCCGGGGCACAGATACGCAGTATTTT
V: TRBV6-1; J: TRBJ1-2; size: few; D: TRBD1; CDR3: CASSGDRVMLVYGYTF; DNA: TGTGCCAGCAGTGGGGACAGGGTCATGTTAGTCTATGGCTACACCTTC
V: TRBV5-1; J: TRBJ1-1; size: .; D: .; CDR3: CASSLGGGTNTEAFF; DNA: TGCGCCAGCAGCTTGGGGGGCGGAACGAACACTGAAGCTTTCTTT
V: TRBV7-9; J: TRBJ2-3; size: .; D: TRBD2; CDR3: CASSSAGGLTDTQYF; DNA: TGTGCCAGCAGTTCCGCGGGGGGGCTCACAGATACGCAGTATTTT
V: TRBV7-9; J: TRBJ2-1; size: .; D: TRBD2; CDR3: CASSFASGRPERNNEQFF; DNA: TGTGCCAGCAGCTTTGCTAGCGGGAGGCCGGAAAGGAACAATGAGCAGTTCTTC
V: TRBV2; J: TRBJ1-2; size: few; D: .; CDR3: CASSETFPAPGYTF; DNA: TGTGCCAGCAGTGAGACTTTCCCTGCCCCTGGCTACACCTTC
V: TRBV10-1; J: TRBJ2-1; size: once; D: TRBD2; CDR3: CASSESATSGRHEQFF; DNA: TGCGCCAGCAGTGAGTCAGCGACTAGCGGGAGGCATGAGCAGTTCTTC
V: TRBV6-1; J: TRBJ2-2; size: .; D: .; CDR3: CASSGQPTGELFF; DNA: TGTGCCAGCAGCGGACAGCCCACCGGGGAGCTGTTTTTT
V: TRBV19; J: TRBJ2-5; size: .; D: .; CDR3: CASSTGQQETQYF; DNA: TGTGCCAGTAGTACCGGACAGCAAGAGACCCAGTACTTC
V: TRBV6-5; J: TRBJ1-3; size: few; D: .; CDR3: CASSYVVLEGNTIYF; DNA: TGTGCCAGCAGTTACGTAGTTCTAGAAGGAAACACCATATATTTT
V: TRBV28; J: TRBJ2-7; size: .; D: .; CDR3: CASSLALQEQYF; DNA: TGTGCCAGCAGTTTGGCCCTGCAAGAGCAGTACTTC